Listed here are 2 T cell receptor beta chains from one sample, sequenced in a study of cytomegalovirus exposure and HLA in healthy donors. The PCR used 60 Vbeta and 13 Jbeta primers. Some clones are missing from TCRdb's copy, which holds only in-frame ones; the method was immunoSEQ multiplex PCR. The repertoire consists of about 140,000 clones, with 66% occurring once and the leading ten covering approximately 6.5%. The specimen sequenced was PBMCs. These receptors originate from an older woman in good health and CMV-seronegative.

The chain joins TRBV7-9 to TRBJ2-5; 10 nucleotides agree with TRBD2. The CDR3 is 15 amino acids. Germline CDR1 is SEHNR and CDR2 is FQNEAQ (reference sequence). Unmatched junction bases numbered 6, after V lost 4 bases and J lost 4 bases. The CDR3 coding sequence is TGTGCCAGCAGCTCCGCGGTAGCGGGAGGAGAGACCCAGTACTTC. This sequence encodes CASSSAVAGGETQYF.

The chain joins TRBV19 to TRBJ2-5; D is undetermined. V lost 5 bases, J lost 2 bases, and 12 bases lay in between. The germline CDR1 and CDR2 sequences are LNHDA and SQIVND (reference sequence). The CDR3 extends over 14 amino acids. The CDR3 loop is CASSPPRSQETQYF. The CDR3 nucleotides are TGTGCCAGTAGTCCTCCCCGGTCACAAGAGACCCAGTACTTC. Full variable domain (missing parts from reference TRBV19 and TRBJ2-5): DGGITQSPKYLFRKEGQNVTLSCEQNLNHDAMYWYRQDPGQGLRLIYYSQIVNDFQKGDIAEGYSVSREKKESFPLTVTSAQKNPTAFYLCASSPPRSQETQYFGPGTRLLVL.